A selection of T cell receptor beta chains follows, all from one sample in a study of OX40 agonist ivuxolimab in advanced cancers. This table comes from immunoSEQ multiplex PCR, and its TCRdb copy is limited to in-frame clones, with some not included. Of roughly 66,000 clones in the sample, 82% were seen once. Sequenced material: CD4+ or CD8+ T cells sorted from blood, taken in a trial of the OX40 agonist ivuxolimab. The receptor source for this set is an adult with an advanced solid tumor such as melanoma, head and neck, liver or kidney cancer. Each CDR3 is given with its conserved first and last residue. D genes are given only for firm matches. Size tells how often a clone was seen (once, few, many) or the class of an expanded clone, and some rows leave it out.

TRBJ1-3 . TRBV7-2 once TGTGCCAGCAGCTTATTCTTGGGCTCTGGAAACACCATATATTTT CASSLFLGSGNTIYF
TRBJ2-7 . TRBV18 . TGTGCCAGCTCACCACCGTCTTCCTACGAGCAGTACTTC CASSPPSSYEQYF
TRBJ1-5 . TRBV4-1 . TGCGCCAGCAGCCAAGCACAGGGTGGGCAGCCCCAGCATTTT CASSQAQGGQPQHF
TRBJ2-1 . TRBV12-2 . TGTGCAAGTCGCTTAGCGGAAGCGGGAGGAGAGTTCTTC CASRLAEAGGEFF
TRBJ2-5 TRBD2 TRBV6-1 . TGTGCCAGCAGTGGCCGACTAGCGGGAGAATTAGGCCAGTACTTC CASSGRLAGELGQYF
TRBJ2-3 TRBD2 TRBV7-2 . TGTGCCAGCAGCCAACCGGGACTAGCGGGAGTGACAGATACGCAGTATTTT CASSQPGLAGVTDTQYF
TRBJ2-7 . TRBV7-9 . TGTGCCAGCGGGGCGGGACACCTCTACGAGCAGTACTTC CASGAGHLYEQYF
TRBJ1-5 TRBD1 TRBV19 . TGTGCCAGTAGTGGACCGGGACAGGGGTCCAATCAGCCCCAGCATTTT CASSGPGQGSNQPQHF
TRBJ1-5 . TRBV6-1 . TGTGCCAGCATCATGGCCCCGAGGAACCCTCAGCCCCAGCATTTT CASIMAPRNPQPQHF
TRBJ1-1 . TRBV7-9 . TGTGCCAGCAGCTTACAGGCAGCCTCAAACACTGAAGCTTTCTTT CASSLQAASNTEAFF
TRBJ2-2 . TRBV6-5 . TGTGCCAGCAGTCGGCCGGGGGACACCGGGGAGCTGTTTTTT CASSRPGDTGELFF
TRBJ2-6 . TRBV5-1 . TGCGCCAGCAGAACGAGCTCTGGGGCCAACGTCCTGACTTTC CASRTSSGANVLTF
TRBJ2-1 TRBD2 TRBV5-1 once TGCGCCAGCAGCAAGACTAGCGGGTACAATGAGCAGTTCTTC CASSKTSGYNEQFF
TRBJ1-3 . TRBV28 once TGTGCCAGCAGTCTGACAGGTGTGGGAAACACCATATATTTT CASSLTGVGNTIYF
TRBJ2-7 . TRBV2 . TGTGCCAGCAGTTCCGGGACTCAGAGGTGGGAGCAGTACTTC CASSSGTQRWEQYF
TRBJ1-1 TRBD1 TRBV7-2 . TGTGCCAGCAGCCCCGGGGCAGGGGGTTCGAACACTGAAGCTTTCTTT CASSPGAGGSNTEAFF
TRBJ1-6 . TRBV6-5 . TGTGCCAGCAGTCGGTCGGTCCCAAGTTCACCCCTCCACTTT CASSRSVPSSPLHF
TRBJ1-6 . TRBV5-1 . TGCGCCAGCAGCTTGGCCGGGGACTATAATTCACCCCTCCACTTT CASSLAGDYNSPLHF
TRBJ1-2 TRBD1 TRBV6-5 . TGTGCCAGCAGACCCGGGGACAGGGGAAATGGCTACACCTTC CASRPGDRGNGYTF
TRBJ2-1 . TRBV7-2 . TGTGCCAGCAGAGATGTGGGCTCCTACAATGAGCAGTTCTTC CASRDVGSYNEQFF
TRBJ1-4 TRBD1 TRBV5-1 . TGCGCCAGCAGCTTGGGACCCCCGGGGACAGCAACTAATGAAAAACTGTTTTTT CASSLGPPGTATNEKLFF
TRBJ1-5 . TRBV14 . TGTGCCAGCAGCCAGACCACCACAGGGAAGGTTGGGCCCCAGCATTTT CASSQTTTGKVGPQHF
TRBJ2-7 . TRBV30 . TGTGCCTGGAGTTCGGGCGGCGCTAGTTGGCAGTACTTC CAWSSGGASWQYF
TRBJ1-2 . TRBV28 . TGTGCCAGCAGCCTCACAATACAGGGTGTGGATGGCTACACCTTC CASSLTIQGVDGYTF
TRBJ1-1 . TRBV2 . TGTGCCAGCAGGCGGGAAGAGAACACTGAAGCTTTCTTT CASRREENTEAFF
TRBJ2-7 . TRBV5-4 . TGTGCCAGCAGCTTCTCCGACCGACCCTACGAGCAGTACTTC CASSFSDRPYEQYF
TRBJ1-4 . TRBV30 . TGTGCCTGGAGCCCGGGGCTCAAGGGGGGTGAAAAACTGTTTTTT CAWSPGLKGGEKLFF
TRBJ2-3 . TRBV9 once TGTGCCAGCGGCCATTCAGGGTCAGATACGCAGTATTTT CASGHSGSDTQYF
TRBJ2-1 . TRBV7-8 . TGTGCCAGCAGCTTAGCCCGACCGGGACATTGGAGCTACAATGAGCAGTTCTTC CASSLARPGHWSYNEQFF
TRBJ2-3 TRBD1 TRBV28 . TGTGCCAGCAGGCAACAGGGGGCTAAAGATACGCAGTATTTT CASRQQGAKDTQYF
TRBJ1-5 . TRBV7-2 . TGTGCCAGCAGCTTATGGGGGCGTAGCAATCAGCCCCAGCATTTT CASSLWGRSNQPQHF
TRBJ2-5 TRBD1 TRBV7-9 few TGTGCCAGCAGCAAACAGGGGGCCCAAGAGACCCAGTACTTC CASSKQGAQETQYF
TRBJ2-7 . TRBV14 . TGTGCCAGCAGCCAAGAGCCTCATACCTACGAGCAGTACTTC CASSQEPHTYEQYF
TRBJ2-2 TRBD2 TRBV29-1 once TGCAGCGCTCGGACTAGCGGGGGGGAGCTGTTTTTT CSARTSGGELFF
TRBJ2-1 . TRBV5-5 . TGTGCCAGCAGCACGGCGCTGGCCCCCTACAATGAGCAGTTCTTC CASSTALAPYNEQFF
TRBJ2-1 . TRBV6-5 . TGTGCCACCAGACTAAGTGGGGTTCTCAATGAGCAGTTCTTC CATRLSGVLNEQFF
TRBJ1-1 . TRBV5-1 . TGCGCCAGCAGCTTGGGGTCACAATCCACTGAAGCTTTCTTT CASSLGSQSTEAFF
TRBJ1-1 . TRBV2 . TGTGCCAGCACTGGAGGGTTCACTGAAGCTTTCTTT CASTGGFTEAFF
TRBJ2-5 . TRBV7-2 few TGTGCCAGCAGCTCCCCGGACTGGCGGGGCTATCCGCTAGAGACCCAGTACTTC CASSSPDWRGYPLETQYF
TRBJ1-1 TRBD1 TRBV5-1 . TGCGCCAGCAGCTTAAAACAGGGGGCGTCGGACACTGAAGCTTTCTTT CASSLKQGASDTEAFF
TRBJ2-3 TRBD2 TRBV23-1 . TGCGCCAGCAGTCATGCAGGACTAGCGGGCCCAGATACGCAGTATTTT CASSHAGLAGPDTQYF
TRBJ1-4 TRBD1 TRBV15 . TGTGCCACCAGCGTCGACAGGGGGCGGGAAAAACTGTTTTTT CATSVDRGREKLFF
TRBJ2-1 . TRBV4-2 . TGTGCCAGCAGCCACCCTGTGGGGGAAGGGTCCTACAATGAGCAGTTCTTC CASSHPVGEGSYNEQFF
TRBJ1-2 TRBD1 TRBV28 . TGTGCCAGCAGTCCGCCGGGACAGGTTCGCGGCTACACCTTC CASSPPGQVRGYTF
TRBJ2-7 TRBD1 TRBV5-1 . TGCGCCAGCAGCTGGGACAGGGGATCCGAGCAGTACTTC CASSWDRGSEQYF
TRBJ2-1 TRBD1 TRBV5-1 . TGCGCCAGCAGTCACATCACCCCAGGGGGTAACAATGAGCAGTTCTTC CASSHITPGGNNEQFF
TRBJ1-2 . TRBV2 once TGTGCCAGCAGTGCACAACAGGACTATGGCTACACCTTC CASSAQQDYGYTF
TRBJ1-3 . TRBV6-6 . TGTGCCAGCAGACCCACATTCTCTGGAAACACCATATATTTT CASRPTFSGNTIYF
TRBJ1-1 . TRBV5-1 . TGCGCCAGCAGCTTGGAAGTGGGGGTAGCTTTCTTT CASSLEVGVAFF